This is a list of T cell receptor beta chains from one sample in a study of beta chain features in type 1 diabetes. Profiling relied on immunoSEQ multiplex PCR, and the TCRdb table lists in-frame clones only, not all of them. The sample has almost 350,000 clones; under 8.5% are singletons. Sequenced: central memory CD4+ T cells from blood. Every receptor here comes from a woman aged 18-30 years in good health. The conserved cysteine and the conserved F or W are not part of the CDR3 here.

TRBV5-6,TRBJ2-2,ASSLAGTKITGELF
TRBV10-3,TRBJ2-1,ASASGRPSRGSYNEQF
TRBV19,TRBJ2-1,ASSNSGRAAGEQF
TRBV7-2,TRBJ2-7,ASSLFSYEQY
TRBV29-1,TRBJ2-3,SARVGDTISNTQY
TRBV27,TRBJ1-2,ASSRGRGRGGYT
TRBV5-1,TRBJ2-3,ASRWATKTDTQY
TRBV25-1,TRBJ2-7,ASSTYYEQY
TRBV7-2,TRBJ1-5,ASSLSAASNQPQH
TRBV5-4,TRBJ2-2,ASSTVDRGTGELF
TRBV11-3,TRBJ2-5,ASSLGLAGVETQY
TRBV5-1,TRBJ2-5,ASSGYSLQETQY
TRBV4-2,TRBJ2-3,ASSLQGAITDTQY
TRBV7-8,TRBJ2-3,ASSLYPVGISTDTQY
TRBV29-1,TRBJ2-3,SVVIAGVQDTQY
TRBV7-3,TRBJ2-3,ASSLSRNTQY
TRBV7-2,TRBJ2-2,ASSLLGFPGELF
TRBV5-1,TRBJ2-7,ASSLLQQAPYEQY
TRBV6-5,TRBJ2-1,ASSYPDRGLGF
TRBV19,TRBJ1-1,ASSIAGLYSEAF
TRBV19,TRBJ2-1,ASSIAASEAYNEQF
TRBV18,TRBJ1-1,ASSNDRANTEAF
TRBV6-6,TRBJ2-1,ASSYSRGRAYNEQF
TRBV29-1,TRBJ1-5,SVGGGTGGNQPQH
TRBV2,TRBJ2-7,ASKGGMNNEQY
TRBV5-1,TRBJ2-1,ASSPGGAGENNEQF
TRBV28,TRBJ2-7,ASNAGQSTKQY
TRBV6-5,TRBJ1-1,ASSSRTQRGTNAF
TRBV27,TRBJ2-1,ASSVGTSGRSGQF
TRBV11-3,TRBJ2-5,ASSSHQETQY
TRBV14,TRBJ1-3,ASSRDRGGNTIY
TRBV29-1,TRBJ2-5,SVVTGVETQY
TRBV18,TRBJ2-2,ASSGQGTGELF
TRBV6-5,TRBJ2-7,ASSYSRPGLNYEQY
TRBV5-6,TRBJ2-5,ASSSPGPRQETQY
TRBV11-1,TRBJ2-1,ASSPPGLSYNEQF
TRBV7-9,TRBJ1-1,ASSRNDRNTEAF
TRBV7-2,TRBJ1-4,ASSMKGRPNEKLF
TRBV5-8,TRBJ2-7,ASSFDGGAYEQY
TRBV29-1,TRBJ2-1,SVEGGTSGRLSEQF
TRBV6-5,TRBJ2-1,ASSYSGASYYNEQF
TRBV19,TRBJ2-1,ASSTGQGLDEQF